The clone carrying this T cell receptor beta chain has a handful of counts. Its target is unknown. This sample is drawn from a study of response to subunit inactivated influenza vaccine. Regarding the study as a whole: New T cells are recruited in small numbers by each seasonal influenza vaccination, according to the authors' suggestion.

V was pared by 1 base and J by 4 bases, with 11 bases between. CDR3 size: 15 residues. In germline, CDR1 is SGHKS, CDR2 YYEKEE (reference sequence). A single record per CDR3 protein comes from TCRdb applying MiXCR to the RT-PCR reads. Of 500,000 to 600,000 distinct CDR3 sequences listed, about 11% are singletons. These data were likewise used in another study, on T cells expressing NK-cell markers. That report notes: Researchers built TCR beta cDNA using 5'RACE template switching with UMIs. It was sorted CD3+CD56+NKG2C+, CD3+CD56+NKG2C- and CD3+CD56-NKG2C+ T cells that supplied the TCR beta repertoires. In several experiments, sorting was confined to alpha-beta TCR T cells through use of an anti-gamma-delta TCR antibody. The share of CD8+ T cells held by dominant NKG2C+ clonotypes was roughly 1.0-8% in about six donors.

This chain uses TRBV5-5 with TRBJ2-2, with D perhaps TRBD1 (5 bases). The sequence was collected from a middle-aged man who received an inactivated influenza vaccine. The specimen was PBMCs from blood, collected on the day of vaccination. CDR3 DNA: TGTGCCAGCAGCTTGTCCGCAGGGTTCACCGGGGAGCTGTTTTTT. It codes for CASSLSAGFTGELFF. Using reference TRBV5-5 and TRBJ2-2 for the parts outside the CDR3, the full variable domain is DAGVTQSPTHLIKTRGQQVTLRCSPISGHKSVSWYQQVLGQGPQFIFQYYEKEERGRGNFPDRFSARQFPNYSSELNVNALLLGDSALYLCASSLSAGFTGELFFGEGSRLTVL.